The rows below give T cell receptor beta chains drawn from one sample of a study of OX40 agonist ivuxolimab in advanced cancers. TCRdb's copy holds only in-frame clones and misses some; the assay was immunoSEQ multiplex PCR. The sample records roughly 48,000 clones, roughly 83% being singletons. The source material was CD4+ or CD8+ T cells sorted from blood, sampled in a trial of the OX40 agonist ivuxolimab. The receptors shown here come from an adult with an advanced solid tumor such as melanoma, head and neck, liver or kidney cancer. CDR3s include the opening cysteine and the closing phenylalanine or tryptophan. Fields, in order: CDR3 DNA, CDR3 protein, clone size, D gene, J gene, V gene. The D gene is left open where the match is weak. Not all rows give a size; the values are once, few, many and, for expanded clones, a class.

TGTGCCAGCAGCGGGGCTACTAGCACAGATACGCAGTATTTT | CASSGATSTDTQYF | NA | NA | TRBJ2-3 | TRBV11-3
TGTGCCAGTACTAAAAGAGGGCGGGAGTTTCTCGACAATGAGCAGTTCTTC | CASTKRGREFLDNEQFF | NA | TRBD2 | TRBJ2-1 | TRBV19
TGTGCCAGCAGTTCCTATCCGGGCACAGATACGCAGTATTTT | CASSSYPGTDTQYF | NA | NA | TRBJ2-3 | TRBV28
TGCAGCGGGCGGGGGGGCACTGAAGCTTTCTTT | CSGRGGTEAFF | once | NA | TRBJ1-1 | TRBV29-1
TGCGCCGTTAGCGGGGGGACGGGTGAGACCCAGTACTTC | CAVSGGTGETQYF | NA | TRBD2 | TRBJ2-5 | TRBV10-2
TGTGCCAGCAGCTCCCAAACCAGGGAGAGCGGGAGGACCCTCTACAATGAGCAGTTCTTC | CASSSQTRESGRTLYNEQFF | NA | TRBD2 | TRBJ2-1 | TRBV13
TGTGCCAGCAGTTACTCAGCGGGGTTAGGAGAGACCCAGTACTTC | CASSYSAGLGETQYF | NA | TRBD2 | TRBJ2-5 | TRBV6-6
TGTGCCAGCAGCTTAGACAGGGGAGACCCGGCGACCTTC | CASSLDRGDPATF | NA | TRBD1 | TRBJ1-2 | TRBV7-2
TGTGCCAGCCAAGGACAGGGGTACACTGAAGCTTTCTTT | CASQGQGYTEAFF | few | TRBD1 | TRBJ1-1 | TRBV19
TGTGCCAGCAGCTCAAGTTCGCAATTCGGCTATGGCTACACCTTC | CASSSSSQFGYGYTF | NA | NA | TRBJ1-2 | TRBV5-4
TGTGCCACCACCCGGGACAGGGGCAATCAGCCCCAGCATTTT | CATTRDRGNQPQHF | NA | TRBD1 | TRBJ1-5 | TRBV2
TGTGCCAGCAGGCTCTCGAGCGGGAGGGCCTACGAGCAGTACTTC | CASRLSSGRAYEQYF | NA | TRBD2 | TRBJ2-7 | TRBV6-5
TGTGCCAGCAGCTATGACCCCCTGGGCATTCAGTACTTC | CASSYDPLGIQYF | NA | NA | TRBJ2-4 | TRBV7-2
TGTGCCAGCAGCTTCGGGACTAGCTGGGAGCAGTACTTC | CASSFGTSWEQYF | NA | TRBD2 | TRBJ2-7 | TRBV7-2
TGCGCCAGCAGCCCGGGGCAGCCTTCGAACACCGGGGAGCTGTTTTTT | CASSPGQPSNTGELFF | once | NA | TRBJ2-2 | TRBV5-1
TGCGCCAGCAGCTTGGCCGCAGGGGGACGAAATAGTGAAAAACTGTTTTTT | CASSLAAGGRNSEKLFF | NA | TRBD1 | TRBJ1-4 | TRBV5-1
TGTGCCAGCAGCCCGGTACAGTCCACAGATACGCAGTATTTT | CASSPVQSTDTQYF | NA | NA | TRBJ2-3 | TRBV7-9
TGTGCCTGGAAACGAGGGGACGGGGCAACTAATGAAAAACTGTTTTTT | CAWKRGDGATNEKLFF | NA | NA | TRBJ1-4 | TRBV30
TGCAGTGCTAGGGGCGGGGATACGCAGTATTTT | CSARGGDTQYF | once | NA | TRBJ2-3 | TRBV20-1
TGTGCCAGCAGTTTACACGGGACTAGCGGGGGCGTGGAGCTGTTTTTT | CASSLHGTSGGVELFF | once | TRBD2 | TRBJ2-2 | TRBV28
TGTGCCAGCAGCTTGGGGCCGGGACAGATCATCTACGAGCAGTACTTC | CASSLGPGQIIYEQYF | NA | TRBD1 | TRBJ2-7 | TRBV5-6
TGTGCCAGCAGCTTACTTTGGAAAGGGTTTATCGAGCAGTACTTC | CASSLLWKGFIEQYF | NA | NA | TRBJ2-7 | TRBV11-2
TGTGCCAGCAGCCAAGATATGGCAGGGGTATCCGGGGAGCTGTTTTTT | CASSQDMAGVSGELFF | NA | NA | TRBJ2-2 | TRBV4-2
TGTGCCAGCAGCTTATATTTTAGCGGGAGCACAGATACGCAGTATTTT | CASSLYFSGSTDTQYF | NA | TRBD2 | TRBJ2-3 | TRBV7-6
TGTGCCAGCAGTACGGCCGGGACTAGCGGGGGGCTCTACGAGCAGTACTTC | CASSTAGTSGGLYEQYF | few | TRBD2 | TRBJ2-7 | TRBV27
TGTGCCAGCAGCTTAGGAAGGGGGCGGTCTGGAAACACCATATATTTT | CASSLGRGRSGNTIYF | NA | TRBD1 | TRBJ1-3 | TRBV7-6
TGTGCCAGCAGTCAAGGACAGGGTGTATACAATGAGCAGTTCTTC | CASSQGQGVYNEQFF | NA | TRBD1 | TRBJ2-1 | TRBV27
TGTGCCTGGAGAGGAAACAGGGGGTCGGGCTACGAGCAGTACTTC | CAWRGNRGSGYEQYF | NA | TRBD1 | TRBJ2-7 | TRBV30
TGTGCCAGCAGCTCCGAGATGGTGGGGGAGACCCAGTACTTC | CASSSEMVGETQYF | NA | NA | TRBJ2-5 | TRBV7-9
TGTGCCAGCAGCCCCCAATGGAGCCCAGAGACCCAGTACTTC | CASSPQWSPETQYF | NA | NA | TRBJ2-5 | TRBV5-6
TGTGCCAGCACCTACATAGCAACTAATTCACCCCTCCACTTT | CASTYIATNSPLHF | few | NA | TRBJ1-6 | TRBV2
TGCGCCAGCAGCCCAGGACTAGCGCCCGGGGAAGAGACCCAGTACTTC | CASSPGLAPGEETQYF | NA | TRBD2 | TRBJ2-5 | TRBV4-1
TGTGCCAGCCGGCTGACCAGGGAGGGAGAAAAACTGTTTTTT | CASRLTREGEKLFF | NA | NA | TRBJ1-4 | TRBV2
TGTGCCAGCAGTGTAAAAGGGTTTGGACAGCCCCAGCATTTT | CASSVKGFGQPQHF | few | NA | TRBJ1-5 | TRBV2
TGTGCCAGCAGCCAGGGGCCTAGCGGGCTTTACAATGAGCAGTTCTTC | CASSQGPSGLYNEQFF | NA | TRBD2 | TRBJ2-1 | TRBV7-2
TGTGCCAGCAGCCCTCAGGGGTCGTATGGCTACACCTTC | CASSPQGSYGYTF | NA | NA | TRBJ1-2 | TRBV9
TGTGCCAGCAGCACAGCCGGGACTAGCCTATACGAGCAGTACTTC | CASSTAGTSLYEQYF | NA | TRBD2 | TRBJ2-7 | TRBV9
TGTGCCAGTAGTATGGAGCGGGAGACAGGAGAGACCCAGTACTTC | CASSMERETGETQYF | NA | TRBD2 | TRBJ2-5 | TRBV19
TGTGCCAGCAGACAGGGGCTGCGGTCCGACGAGCAGTACTTC | CASRQGLRSDEQYF | NA | TRBD1 | TRBJ2-7 | TRBV2
TGCGCCAGCAGCCAAGTAGGGACAGTTCTTGAAGCTTTCTTT | CASSQVGTVLEAFF | NA | TRBD1 | TRBJ1-1 | TRBV4-3